Listed here are 5 T cell receptor beta chains from one sample, sequenced in a study of T cell responses to AZD1222 COVID-19 vaccine. TCRdb's copy holds only in-frame clones and misses some; the assay was immunoSEQ multiplex PCR. The sample consists of about 140,000 clones, 92% of them appearing once. The sequenced sample was peripheral blood, obtained on day 0 of AZD1222 vaccination. Receptor source: an adult in good health.

This clone was picked up a small number of times. The gene calls are TRBV11-2 and TRBJ2-7; TRBD2 is a possible D gene (6 bases). Germline values: CDR1 SGHAT, CDR2 FQNNGV. The CDR3 spans 15 residues. Trimming pared 5 bases from V and 4 bases from J, leaving 18 bases between. The CDR3 nucleotides read TGTGCCAGCAGCCCAGGAACGGGAGAGGGTTACGAGCAGTACTTC. Translation gives CASSPGTGEGYEQYF. The full variable domain, its missing parts supplied by reference TRBV11-2 and TRBJ2-7, is EAGVAQSPRYKIIEKRQSVAFWCNPISGHATLYWYQQILGQGPKLLIQFQNNGVVDDSQLPKDRFSAERLKGVDSTLKIQPAKLEDSAVYLCASSPGTGEGYEQYFGPGTRLTVT.

The rearrangement links TRBV9 to TRBJ1-4; possibly TRBD1 for D (6 bases). Germline CDR1 reads SGDLS; CDR2 reads YYNGEE. V lost 3 bases and J 0 bases, leaving 9 bases between the germline ends. The CDR3 is 15 residues long. The CDR3, as DNA: TGTGCCAGCAGCGAAGGGGGGGCAACTAATGAAAAACTGTTTTTT. It specifies CASSEGGATNEKLFF.

The CDR3 spells CASSFSGQGSYEQYF. The DNA for the CDR3 is TGTGCCAGCAGCTTCTCTGGACAGGGCTCTTACGAGCAGTACTTC. This chain connects TRBV5-5 to TRBJ2-7; the match to TRBD1 covers 8 bases. Losses at the gene ends were 2 bases for V and 4 bases for J; bases not matched to a gene: 8. There are 15 residues in the CDR3. Germline V CDR1 and CDR2: SGHKS, YYEKEE (reference sequence).

This clone was seen only once. The rearrangement links TRBV4-1 to TRBJ2-2; weak D call: TRBD2 (6 bases). Trimming left V 3 bases short and J 6 bases short, with 20 bases between. The CDR3 length is 17 residues. Germline V gene lookup returns CDR1 MGHRA and CDR2 YSYEKL. The CDR3 spells CASSQDPPGLIPGELFF. The CDR3 nucleotides read TGCGCCAGCAGCCAGGACCCCCCGGGACTGATTCCCGGGGAGCTGTTTTTT.

This clone was recorded once. The CDR3 DNA reads TGTGCCAGCTCACCAGGCAGCGATTCACCCCTCCACTTT. Translating gives CASSPGSDSPLHF. The rearrangement joins TRBV18 to TRBJ1-6; the D is unclear. The CDR3 loop spans 13 amino acids. V was clipped by 2 bases and J by 8 bases, with 7 bases between them. The germline V gene has CDR1 KGHSH and CDR2 LQKENI.